Following are 2 T cell receptor beta chains from one sample sequenced in a study of identical twins. TCRdb reprocessed the 5' RACE reads with MiXCR, giving one entry per CDR3 protein. The repertoire holds about 720,000 distinct CDR3 sequences, with 18% as singletons. This sample also belongs to another study, concerning T cells expressing NK-cell markers.

Sequences were obtained from PBMCs. Source of these receptors: a woman aged 18-29 years in good health.

V usage is TRBV7-9 and J usage is TRBJ2-1, with TRBD2 as a possible D gene (5 bases). Germline CDR1 SEHNR, CDR2 FQNEAQ (reference sequence). The ends were cut back, 5 bases at V and 3 bases at J, with 17 bases in the middle. The CDR3 is made up of 16 amino acids. The CDR3 spells CASSPYSSRSYNEQFF. The DNA for the CDR3 is TGTGCCAGCAGCCCTTACTCTAGCAGAAGCTACAATGAGCAGTTCTTC. Filled out from reference TRBV7-9 and TRBJ2-1, the complete variable domain reads DTGVSQNPRHKITKRGQNVTFRCDPISEHNRLYWYRQTLGQGPEFLTYFQNEAQLEKSRLLSDRFSAERPKGSFSTLEIQRTEQGDSAMYLCASSPYSSRSYNEQFFGPGTRLTVL.

The chain joins TRBV20-1 to TRBJ1-4; tentatively, D is TRBD1 (6 bases). The CDR3 covers 14 residues. Per the germline V gene, CDR1 is DFQATT and CDR2 is SNEGSKA (reference sequence). V dropped 2 bases and J dropped 4 bases, with 11 bases sitting between them. CDR3 nucleotide sequence: TGCAGTGCTAGACAACAGGGAGGTAATGAAAAACTGTTTTTT. Its protein is CSARQQGGNEKLFF.